This TCR beta chain is drawn from a study of cytomegalovirus exposure and HLA in healthy donors. Whole-study findings and limits: Cytomegalovirus status was reportedly diagnosed by the classifier with high sensitivity and specificity.

As to this clone: Its antigen is unidentified.

Unmatched junction bases numbered 13, after V lost 4 bases and J lost 3 bases. CDR3 length equals 16 residues. Germline loops: CDR1 SGHRS, CDR2 YFSETQ. PCR primers comprised 60 Vbeta and 13 Jbeta primers. Produced via immunoSEQ multiplex PCR; TCRdb's table is partial and in-frame only. The sample includes about 140,000 clones, around 75% of them seen just once. The sample taken for sequencing was PBMCs. The chain employs TRBV5-1 and TRBJ2-7, with 7 bases fitting TRBD1. The TCR was taken from a female donor in good health and CMV-seronegative. CDR3 nucleotide sequence: TGCGCCAGCAGCCCCCGACCGGGACAGCTCCACTACGAGCAGTACTTC. This gives the protein CASSPRPGQLHYEQYF.